This T cell receptor (beta chain) was found in a study of cytomegalovirus exposure and HLA in healthy donors (dated by TCRdb to about 2017). About the study as a whole: In an earlier analysis of about 560 of the donors, 276 Gb of sequence data and some 100 million unique TCR beta sequences from 180 million or so T cells were reported. To decide whether each TCR beta V gene segment behaved as functional or pseudogenic, an earlier analysis of nearly 600 of the donors relied on high-throughput TCR beta sequencing. The study used immunosequencing to profile the T cell repertoires of 666 subjects and linked those repertoires to cytomegalovirus serostatus. A later genetic analysis used genome-wide SNP genotypes for about 60% of the roughly 700 donors, treating that subset as a discovery cohort. Among about 390 genotyped donors of the cohort, an average of about 240,000 unique TCR beta nucleotide sequences were sequenced per donor, about a sixth of them non-productive. The study was designed to test whether signatures of past pathogen exposure could be identified by cataloging public T cell receptors. The study combined high-throughput TCR immunosequencing, statistical association of individual TCRs with disease status, and machine learning to predict cytomegalovirus infection status. About 5 DR-DQ haplotypes were handled as single units for association and clustering, since linkage in the cohort was strong. Besides the first cohort of 666 subjects, a separate validation cohort made up of roughly 130 different subjects was used. Rather than drawing on any new phenotypic data, the later analysis identified candidate immune exposures from TCR beta sequences and the way those sequences occurred across donors. All discovery cohort repertoires had been generated on a single sequencing platform. HLA typing included class I and class II loci at four-digit resolution. A later analysis re-analyzed previously published TCR beta repertoires from about 600 donors and added high-resolution HLA genotyping to study TCR occurrence patterns. The genetic ancestry cluster associated with self-reported Caucasian donors included 81% of the 398 genotyped donors. Alongside the repertoire data, information on donor age, sex, ethnicity and CMV serostatus was compiled. The number of typed donors differed by locus: roughly 629-640 for A, B, C, DRB1 and DQB1; some 540 for DQA1; some 610 for DPA1; and some 430 for DPB1. An early release that covered about 600 HLA-typed donors contained around 300 gigabases of sequencing data and tens of millions of unique TCR sequences.

Receptors were amplified or captured by the immunoSEQ multiplex PCR assay. For the multiplex PCR, a mixture combining 60 forward primers for TCR Vbeta segments and 13 reverse primers for TCR Jbeta segments was used. A multiplex PCR assay on genomic DNA amplified the CDR3 region of rearranged TCR beta genes. The Illumina HiSeq System was used to sequence the amplified TCR beta libraries as 87-base-pair reads. The study's own analysis went as follows. A later analysis counted about 80 million unique TCR beta chains across the 550 to 750 repertoires, and around 9.9 million of these chains were shared by at least two donors. To remove PCR and sequencing errors, raw reads were error-corrected and collapsed into unique sequences using a nearest-neighbor algorithm that merged closely related sequences. To assign V, D and J gene segments, CDR3 sequences were aligned to IMGT reference sequences. For a sequence to be retained, at least a six-nucleotide match to both a V gene segment and a J gene segment was required. A rearrangement was called productive if the CDR3 had no stop codons and remained in frame with V and J, and every other rearrangement was called non-productive. Following IMGT convention, CDR3 was defined as the stretch from the second conserved V-encoded cysteine to the conserved J-encoded phenylalanine. The earlier analysis of fewer than 750 of the donors excluded sequences that lacked an unambiguous match to a single V gene segment. In an earlier analysis of 500 to 750 of the donors, V segments were called functional above 56.7% productive rearrangements and were called segregating when the between-donor standard deviation exceeded 5%. A statistical classification framework was built to diagnose cytomegalovirus status from the catalog of TCR beta chain sequences. A later analysis assigned V and J genes by comparing TCR nucleotide sequences with IMGT/GENE-DB human TR gene sequences. In a later analysis, CDR3 sequences and most-parsimonious VDJ recombination scenarios were assigned using the TCRdist pipeline. In a later analysis, each TCR beta chain was defined by its CDR3 amino acid sequence together with its V-gene family, and reads without a unique V-gene family were excluded. As a way to deal with suspected cross-contamination and a sequencing artifact, a later analysis dropped hundreds of nucleotide sequences that were highly shared and had low generation probability. A later analysis calculated a clonal expansion index for each public chain from normalized within-repertoire ranks of inferred template counts. In a later analysis, generation probabilities were computed using a VDJ recombination model fitted to out-of-frame rearrangements, and the results were checked against IGoR. Hypergeometric tests were used in a later analysis to score TCR-TCR, TCR-HLA and TCR-CMV co-occurrence, with a repertoire-size bias correction applied to the TCR pairs. In a later analysis, false discovery rates were estimated by permuting HLA or CMV assignments 20 times. In a later analysis, co-occurring TCRs were grouped using DBSCAN, and TCRdist sequence similarity was added for clustering within HLA-allele-positive subsets. For co-occurrence clustering, repertoires with fewer than 30,000 or more than 120,000 public chains were excluded, along with a handful of repertoires with anomalous nucleotide sharing. Not all clones reach the TCRdb copy of this immuneACCESS table, which keeps in-frame sequences only. Checked studies attribute under half of the gap to unresolved V genes and leave the rest unexplained. That table is the source of V, J and clone size, and D and trimming were worked out from the DNA. Within this sample are 200,000 to 250,000 clones, with about 82% of them counted one time only. The ten largest clones capture approximately 2.8% of the sample.

Worth noting for this clone: No antigen is known for it. No much larger clonotype is one base removed from it; base qualities were not supplied.

The CDR3 spans 17 residues, from the cysteine through the phenylalanine. CDR3 DNA is the only sequence kept; it has 51 bases, read in frame from the first base. From a lookup of the germline V gene, CDR1 and CDR2 are ENHRY and SYGVKD. V lost 0 bases and J lost 7 bases, and the count of bases not matched to a germline gene is 9. Overall results and qualifications from the work: In a later analysis, some 17,000 TCR beta sequences were associated with specific HLA alleles at a false discovery rate of 0.05. Sequencing depth was assumed to be roughly uniform across donors in the presence/absence analyses, though that assumption may not hold. Compared with equally common non-associated chains, HLA-associated TCR beta chains in a later analysis were more clonally expanded and had lower generation probabilities. Because the 87-base-pair reads could not distinguish some IMGT-functional V segments, including TRBV6-2 and TRBV6-3, those segments were excluded. For the cohort, immune exposure information was limited to CMV serostatus. When HLA alleles, especially DR and DQ, strongly co-occurred, TCR associations were difficult to assign to individual alleles. Only TCR beta chains were sequenced in this cohort, and the absence of alpha or paired-chain data limited detectable features. According to the authors, the approach could potentially be generalized to other disease states and immunological phenotypes. V-gene and J-gene trimming of TCR beta chains was associated with a missense DCLRE1C variant in a later genetic analysis, and the association was replicated in an independent cohort. In a later analysis, most CMV-associated TCR beta chains were found to appear HLA-restricted, with HLA associations seemingly driven largely by CMV exposure. A few of the identified cytomegalovirus-associated TCR beta chains were confirmed in vitro to be specific for cytomegalovirus antigens. The classifier was reported to diagnose cytomegalovirus status with high specificity and sensitivity in both the original and validation cohorts. Roughly 17 rarely observed V segments, including chromosome 9 orphons, were excluded from the earlier analysis of several hundred of the donors because counts were too low. A further reported finding was that TCR beta sequences accurately predicted the HLA-A and HLA-B alleles for most subjects in the first cohort. Linkage disequilibrium might explain the correlated functional status among segregating V segments, but an unknown experimental factor could not be excluded. A cluster of highly shared sequence variants was judged likely to represent a technical artifact of the sequencing pipeline. Several of the top co-occurrence clusters appeared to be linked to parvovirus B19, influenza, CMV and Epstein-Barr virus, according to a later analysis. A later analysis found that TCR association rates varied across HLA loci, with DRB1 alleles showing the most associated TCRs and HLA-C alleles the fewest. Compared with the approximately 670-donor mean, donors in an Asian-associated ancestry cluster had fewer N-insertions in productive TCRs, according to a later genetic analysis. The study listed approximately 150 TCR beta chains as associated with cytomegalovirus. In an earlier analysis of fewer than 750 of the donors, most TCR beta V segments were observed in productive rearrangements about 87% or about 30% of the time, broadly matching IMGT annotations. Because HLA typing was missing for some donors at each locus, association tests included only the typed subset. Most TCR sequences were seen in very few donors, while some public TCRs were found in many individuals.

The cohort comprised around 700 healthy bone marrow donors. All cohort members were sampled while nominally healthy, although unrecorded immune exposures were likely present. The donor tested CMV seronegative and was one of the 352 seronegative cohort members. Each donor provided a peripheral blood sample, and peripheral blood mononuclear cells were used for TCR beta sequencing. The Qiagen DNeasy Blood Extraction Kit was used to extract genomic DNA from the blood cell samples. Sequenced input: PBMCs. The sequence came from a man between 25 and 39 years old in good health and CMV-seronegative. This receptor chain uses TRBV10-3 and TRBJ2-1; 10 bases in the junction line up with TRBD2. The sequenced DNA is TGTGCCATCAGTGAGTCCCCAGCGGGGGGGCCCCCAAATGAGCAGTTCTTC. Its coded protein is CAISESPAGGPPNEQFF.